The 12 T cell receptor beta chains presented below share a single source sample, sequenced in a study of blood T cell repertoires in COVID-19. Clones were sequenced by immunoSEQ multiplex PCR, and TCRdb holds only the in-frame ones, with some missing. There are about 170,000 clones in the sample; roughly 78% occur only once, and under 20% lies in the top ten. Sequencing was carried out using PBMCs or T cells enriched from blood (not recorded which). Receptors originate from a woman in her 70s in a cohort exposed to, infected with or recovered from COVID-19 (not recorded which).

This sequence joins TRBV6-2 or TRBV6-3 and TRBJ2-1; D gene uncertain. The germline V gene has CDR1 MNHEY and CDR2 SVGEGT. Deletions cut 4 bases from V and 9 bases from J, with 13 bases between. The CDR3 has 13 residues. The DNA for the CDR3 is TGTGCCAGCAGTTCCCTATTCGGTAGTGAGCAGTTCTTC. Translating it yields CASSSLFGSEQFF.

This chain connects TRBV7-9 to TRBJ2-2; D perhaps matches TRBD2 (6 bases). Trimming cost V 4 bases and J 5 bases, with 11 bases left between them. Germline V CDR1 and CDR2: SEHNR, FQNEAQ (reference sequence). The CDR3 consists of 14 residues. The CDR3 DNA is TGTGCCAGCAGCTCCGGACGGGGGACCGGGGAGCTGTTTTTT. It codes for CASSSGRGTGELFF.

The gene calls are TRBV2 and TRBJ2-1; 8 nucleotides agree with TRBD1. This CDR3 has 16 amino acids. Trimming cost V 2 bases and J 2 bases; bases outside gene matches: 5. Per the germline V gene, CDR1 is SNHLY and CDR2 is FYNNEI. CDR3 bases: TGTGCCAGCAGTGAATTGTCCAGGGGGCCCTACAATGAGCAGTTCTTC. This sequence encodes CASSELSRGPYNEQFF.

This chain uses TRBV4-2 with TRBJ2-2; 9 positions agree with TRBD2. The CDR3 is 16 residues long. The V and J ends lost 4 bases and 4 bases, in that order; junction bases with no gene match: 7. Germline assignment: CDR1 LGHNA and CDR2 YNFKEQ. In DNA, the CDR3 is TGTGCCAGCAGCCCCATAGCGGGAGTGACCACCGGGGAGCTGTTTTTT. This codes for CASSPIAGVTTGELFF.

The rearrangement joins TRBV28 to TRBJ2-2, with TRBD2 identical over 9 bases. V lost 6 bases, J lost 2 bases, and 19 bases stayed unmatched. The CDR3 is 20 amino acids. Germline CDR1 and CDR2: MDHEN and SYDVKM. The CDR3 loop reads CASSLRWGSGRSLNTGELFF. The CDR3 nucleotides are TGTGCCAGCAGCCTTCGGTGGGGTAGCGGGAGATCCCTCAACACCGGGGAGCTGTTTTTT.

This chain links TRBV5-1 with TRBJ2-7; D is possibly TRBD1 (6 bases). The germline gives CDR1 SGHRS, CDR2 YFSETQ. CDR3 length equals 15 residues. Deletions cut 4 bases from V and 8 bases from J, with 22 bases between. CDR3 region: CASSLQGPFSKKQYF. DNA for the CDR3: TGCGCCAGCAGCCTTCAGGGGCCGTTCTCAAAGAAGCAGTACTTC.

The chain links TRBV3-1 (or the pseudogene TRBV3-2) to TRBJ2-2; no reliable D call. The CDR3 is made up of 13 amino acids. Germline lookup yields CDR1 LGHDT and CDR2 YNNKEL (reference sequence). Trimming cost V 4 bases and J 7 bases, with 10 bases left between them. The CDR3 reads CASSPQIVGELFF. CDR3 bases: TGTGCCAGCAGCCCCCAAATAGTCGGGGAGCTGTTTTTT.

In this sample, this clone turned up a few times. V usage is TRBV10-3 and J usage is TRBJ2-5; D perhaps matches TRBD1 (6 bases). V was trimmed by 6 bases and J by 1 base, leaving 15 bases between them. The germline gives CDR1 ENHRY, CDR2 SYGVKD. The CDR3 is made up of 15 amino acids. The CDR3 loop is CAIRETQGIQETQYF. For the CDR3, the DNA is TGTGCCATCAGGGAAACTCAGGGGATCCAAGAGACCCAGTACTTC.

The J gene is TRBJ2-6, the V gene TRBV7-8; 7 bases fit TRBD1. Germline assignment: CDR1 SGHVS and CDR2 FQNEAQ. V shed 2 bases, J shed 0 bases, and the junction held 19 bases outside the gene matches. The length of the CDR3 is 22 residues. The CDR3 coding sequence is TGTGCCAGCAGCTTACCCCGACAGGGTACGAGCTCGCAACCCTCTGGGGCCAACGTCCTGACTTTC. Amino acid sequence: CASSLPRQGTSSQPSGANVLTF.

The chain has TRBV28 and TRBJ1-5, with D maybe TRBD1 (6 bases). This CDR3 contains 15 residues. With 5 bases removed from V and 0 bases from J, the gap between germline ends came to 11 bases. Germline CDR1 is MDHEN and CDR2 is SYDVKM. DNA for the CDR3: TGTGCCAGCAGTCGGGACAAATATAGCAATCAGCCCCAGCATTTT. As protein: CASSRDKYSNQPQHF.

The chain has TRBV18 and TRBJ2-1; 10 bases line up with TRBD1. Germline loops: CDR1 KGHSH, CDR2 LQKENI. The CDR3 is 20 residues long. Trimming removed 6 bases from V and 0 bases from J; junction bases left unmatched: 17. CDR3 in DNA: TGTGCCAGCTCTCCATGGAATGACAGGGGGCGGAAAAGCTCCTACAATGAGCAGTTCTTC. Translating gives CASSPWNDRGRKSSYNEQFF.

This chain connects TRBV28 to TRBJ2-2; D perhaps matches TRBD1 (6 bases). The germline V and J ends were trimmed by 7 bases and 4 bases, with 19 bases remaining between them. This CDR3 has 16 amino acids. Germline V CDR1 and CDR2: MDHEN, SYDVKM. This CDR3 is CASTTTQGSGTGELFF. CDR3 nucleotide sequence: TGTGCCAGCACCACCACTCAGGGGAGCGGCACCGGGGAGCTGTTTTTT.